This T cell receptor beta chain was captured in a study of beta chain features in type 1 diabetes. Overall study context: Similarity in age, gender and cell yields was seen between patients and healthy donors. General study results and limits: Moderately but significantly shorter TCRB CDR3s were found in Type 1 diabetes patients in all four CD4+ subsets.

This clone was picked up a small number of times. Its antigen is as yet unknown. Of the isolated RNA, all was reverse transcribed, and so the sequenced material was expressed TCRB transcripts. The method was immunoSEQ multiplex PCR; TCRdb's version includes in-frame clones alone and lacks a portion of them. The sample lists 860,000 or so clones; 17% were seen once. Trimming removed 0 bases from V and 4 bases from J; junction bases left unmatched: 9. Germline assignment: CDR1 SGDLS and CDR2 YYNGEE. There are 17 residues in the CDR3. This sequence originates from a woman younger than 30 in good health. J is TRBJ2-5 and V is TRBV9; 10 bases are a match to TRBD2. The sample consisted of naive CD4+ T cells from blood. This CDR3 is CASSVGIAGGNGETQYF. The CDR3 DNA reads TGTGCCAGCAGCGTAGGGATAGCGGGAGGTAACGGAGAGACCCAGTACTTC.